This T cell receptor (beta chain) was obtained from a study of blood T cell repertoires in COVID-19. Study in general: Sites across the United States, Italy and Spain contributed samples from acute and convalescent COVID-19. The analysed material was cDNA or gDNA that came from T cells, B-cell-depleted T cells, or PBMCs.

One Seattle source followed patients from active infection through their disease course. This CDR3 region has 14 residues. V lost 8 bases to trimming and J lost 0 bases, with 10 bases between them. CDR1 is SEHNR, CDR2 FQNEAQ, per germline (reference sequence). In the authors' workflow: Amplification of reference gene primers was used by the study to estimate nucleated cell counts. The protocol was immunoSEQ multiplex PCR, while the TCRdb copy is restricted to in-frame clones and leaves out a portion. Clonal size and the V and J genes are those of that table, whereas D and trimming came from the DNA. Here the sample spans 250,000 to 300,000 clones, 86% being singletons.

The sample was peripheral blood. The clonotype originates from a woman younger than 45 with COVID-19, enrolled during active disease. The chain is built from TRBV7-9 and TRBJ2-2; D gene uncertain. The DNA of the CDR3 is TGTGCCAGCCGACACGAGACGAACACCGGGGAGCTGTTTTTT. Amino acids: CASRHETNTGELFF.